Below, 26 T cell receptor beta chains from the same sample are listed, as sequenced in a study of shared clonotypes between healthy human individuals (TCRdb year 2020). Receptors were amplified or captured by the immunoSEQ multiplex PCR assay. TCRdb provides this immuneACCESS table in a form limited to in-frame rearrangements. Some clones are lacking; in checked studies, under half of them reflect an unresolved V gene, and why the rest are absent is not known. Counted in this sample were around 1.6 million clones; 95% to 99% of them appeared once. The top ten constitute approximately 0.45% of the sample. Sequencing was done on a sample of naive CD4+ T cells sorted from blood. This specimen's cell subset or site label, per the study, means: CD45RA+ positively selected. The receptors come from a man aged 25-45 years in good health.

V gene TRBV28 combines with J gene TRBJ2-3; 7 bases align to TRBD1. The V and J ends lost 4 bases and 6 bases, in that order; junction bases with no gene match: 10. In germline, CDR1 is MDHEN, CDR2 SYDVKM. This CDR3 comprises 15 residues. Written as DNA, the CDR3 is TGTGCCAGCAGTTCCCACGAGGGGGCAGCGGATACGCAGTATTTT. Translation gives CASSSHEGAADTQYF.

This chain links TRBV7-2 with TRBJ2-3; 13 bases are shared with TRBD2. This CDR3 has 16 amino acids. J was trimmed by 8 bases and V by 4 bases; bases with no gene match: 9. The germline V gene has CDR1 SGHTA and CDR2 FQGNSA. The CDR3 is CASSSGLAGVLGTQYF. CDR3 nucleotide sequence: TGTGCCAGCAGCTCCGGACTAGCGGGAGTGCTGGGTACGCAGTATTTT.

CDR3: CASSLGVGGLAGVYEQYF. In nucleotides, the CDR3 is TGTGCCAGCAGCTTAGGCGTTGGGGGACTAGCGGGAGTATACGAGCAGTACTTC. The rearrangement uses TRBV11-2 and TRBJ2-7; 14 bases line up with TRBD2. The CDR3 is 18 residues long. Trimming removed 1 base from V and 4 bases from J; junction bases left unmatched: 9. Germline V lookup: CDR1 SGHAT, CDR2 FQNNGV.

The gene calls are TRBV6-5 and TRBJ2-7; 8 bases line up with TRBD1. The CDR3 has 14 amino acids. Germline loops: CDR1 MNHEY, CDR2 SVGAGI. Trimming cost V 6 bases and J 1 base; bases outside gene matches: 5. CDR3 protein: CASSAGGGSYEQYF. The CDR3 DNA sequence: TGTGCCAGCAGCGCAGGGGGCGGTTCCTACGAGCAGTACTTC.

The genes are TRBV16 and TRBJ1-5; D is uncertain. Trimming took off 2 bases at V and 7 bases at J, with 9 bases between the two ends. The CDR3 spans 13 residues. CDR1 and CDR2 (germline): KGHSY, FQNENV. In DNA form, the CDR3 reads TGTGCCAGCAGCCAAATACGGGAGCAGCCCCAGCATTTT. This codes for CASSQIREQPQHF.

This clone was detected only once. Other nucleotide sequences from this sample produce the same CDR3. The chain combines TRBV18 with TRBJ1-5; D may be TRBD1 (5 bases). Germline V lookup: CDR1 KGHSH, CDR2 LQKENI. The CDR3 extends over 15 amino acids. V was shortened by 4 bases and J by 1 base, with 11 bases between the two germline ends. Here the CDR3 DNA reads TGTGCCAGCTCACTGGGCGGGGACAGCAATCAGCCCCAGCATTTT. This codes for CASSLGGDSNQPQHF.

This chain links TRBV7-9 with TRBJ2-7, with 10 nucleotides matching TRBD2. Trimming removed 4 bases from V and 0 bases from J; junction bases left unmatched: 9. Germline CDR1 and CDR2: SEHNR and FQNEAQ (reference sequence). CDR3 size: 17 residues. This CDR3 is CASSSGPGLASSYEQYF. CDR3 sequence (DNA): TGTGCCAGCAGCTCCGGCCCGGGACTAGCGTCCTCCTACGAGCAGTACTTC.

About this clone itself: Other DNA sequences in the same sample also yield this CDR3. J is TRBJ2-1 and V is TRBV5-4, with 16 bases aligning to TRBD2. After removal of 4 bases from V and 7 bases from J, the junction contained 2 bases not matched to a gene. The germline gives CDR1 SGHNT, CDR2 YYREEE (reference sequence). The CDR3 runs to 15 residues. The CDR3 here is CASSPGLAGGNEQFF. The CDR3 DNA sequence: TGTGCCAGCAGCCCGGGACTAGCGGGAGGGAATGAGCAGTTCTTC.

The CDR3 sequence: CASSFQTGAEQYF. As DNA, the CDR3 is TGTGCCAGCAGCTTCCAAACCGGAGCCGAGCAGTACTTC. The J gene is TRBJ2-7, the V gene TRBV7-2; D remains ambiguous. Germline CDR1 SGHTA, CDR2 FQGNSA. The CDR3 is 13 residues long. V lost 3 bases and J 6 bases, leaving 12 bases between the germline ends.

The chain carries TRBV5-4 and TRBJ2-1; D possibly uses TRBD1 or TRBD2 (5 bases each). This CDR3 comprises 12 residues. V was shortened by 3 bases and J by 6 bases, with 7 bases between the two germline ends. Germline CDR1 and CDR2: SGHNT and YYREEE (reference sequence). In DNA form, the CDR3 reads TGTGCCAGCAGCTCTGGGGGCAATGAGCAGTTCTTC. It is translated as CASSSGGNEQFF.

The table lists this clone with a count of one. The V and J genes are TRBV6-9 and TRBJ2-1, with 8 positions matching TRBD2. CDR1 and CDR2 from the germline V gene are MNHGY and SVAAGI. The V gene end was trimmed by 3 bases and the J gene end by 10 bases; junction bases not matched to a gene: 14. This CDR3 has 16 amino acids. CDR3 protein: CASSYPQASGRSEQFF. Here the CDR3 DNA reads TGTGCCAGCAGTTACCCCCAGGCGAGCGGGAGAAGCGAGCAGTTCTTC.

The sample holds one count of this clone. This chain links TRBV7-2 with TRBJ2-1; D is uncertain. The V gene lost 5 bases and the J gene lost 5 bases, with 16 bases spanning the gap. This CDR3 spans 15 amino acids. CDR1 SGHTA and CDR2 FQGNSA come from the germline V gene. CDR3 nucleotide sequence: TGTGCCAGCAGCCCGACACACCACAACAACAATGAGCAGTTCTTC. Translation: CASSPTHHNNNEQFF.

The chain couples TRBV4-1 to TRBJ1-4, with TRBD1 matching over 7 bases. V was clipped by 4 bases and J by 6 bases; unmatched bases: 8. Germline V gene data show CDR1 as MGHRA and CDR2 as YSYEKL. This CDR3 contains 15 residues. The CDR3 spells CASSPQGDYDEKLFF. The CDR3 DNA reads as TGCGCCAGCAGCCCCCAGGGGGACTACGATGAAAAACTGTTTTTT.

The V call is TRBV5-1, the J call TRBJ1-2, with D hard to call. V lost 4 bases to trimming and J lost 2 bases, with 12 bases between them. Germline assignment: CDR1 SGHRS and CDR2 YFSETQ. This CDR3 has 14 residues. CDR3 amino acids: CASSPQEGNYGYTF. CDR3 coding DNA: TGCGCCAGCAGCCCCCAGGAGGGAAACTATGGCTACACCTTC.

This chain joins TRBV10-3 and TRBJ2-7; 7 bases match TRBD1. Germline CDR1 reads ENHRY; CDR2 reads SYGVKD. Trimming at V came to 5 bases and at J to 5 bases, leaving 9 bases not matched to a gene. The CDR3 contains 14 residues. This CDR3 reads CAISSLRTGDEQYF. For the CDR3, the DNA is TGTGCCATCAGTTCCTTAAGAACAGGGGACGAGCAGTACTTC.

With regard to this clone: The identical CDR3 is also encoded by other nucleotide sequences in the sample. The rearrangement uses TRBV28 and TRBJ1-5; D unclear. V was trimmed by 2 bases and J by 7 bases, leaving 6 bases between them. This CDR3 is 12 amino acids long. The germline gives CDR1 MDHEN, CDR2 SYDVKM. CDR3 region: CASSLRGQPQHF. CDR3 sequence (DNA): TGTGCCAGCAGTTTACGGGGACAGCCCCAGCATTTT. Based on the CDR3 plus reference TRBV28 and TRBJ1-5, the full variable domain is DVKVTQSSRYLVKRTGEKVFLECVQDMDHENMFWYRQDPGLGLRLIYFSYDVKMKEKGDIPEGYSVSREKKERFSLILESASTNQTSMYLCASSLRGQPQHFGDGTRLSIL.

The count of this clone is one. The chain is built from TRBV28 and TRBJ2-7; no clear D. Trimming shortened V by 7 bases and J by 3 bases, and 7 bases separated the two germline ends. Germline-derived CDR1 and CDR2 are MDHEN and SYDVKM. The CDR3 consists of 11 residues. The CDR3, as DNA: TGTGCCAGCACCTCAATCTACGAGCAGTACTTC. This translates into CASTSIYEQYF. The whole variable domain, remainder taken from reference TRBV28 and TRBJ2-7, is DVKVTQSSRYLVKRTGEKVFLECVQDMDHENMFWYRQDPGLGLRLIYFSYDVKMKEKGDIPEGYSVSREKKERFSLILESASTNQTSMYLCASTSIYEQYFGPGTRLTVT.

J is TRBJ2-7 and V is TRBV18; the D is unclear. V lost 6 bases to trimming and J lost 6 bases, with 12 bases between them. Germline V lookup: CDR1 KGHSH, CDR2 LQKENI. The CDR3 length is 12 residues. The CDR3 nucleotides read TGTGCCAGCTCTAGTACCCTTCGCGAGCAGTACTTC. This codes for CASSSTLREQYF.

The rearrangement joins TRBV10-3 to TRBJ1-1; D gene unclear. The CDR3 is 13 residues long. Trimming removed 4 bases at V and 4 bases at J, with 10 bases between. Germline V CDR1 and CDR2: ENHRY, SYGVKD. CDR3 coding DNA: TGTGCCATCAGTGGACCCGAGAGCACTGAAGCTTTCTTT. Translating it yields CAISGPESTEAFF.

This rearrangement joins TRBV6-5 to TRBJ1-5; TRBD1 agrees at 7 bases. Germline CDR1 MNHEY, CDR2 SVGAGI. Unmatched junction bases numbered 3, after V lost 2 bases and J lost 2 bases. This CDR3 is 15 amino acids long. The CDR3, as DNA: TGTGCCAGCAGTTACAGGGGGCGCGGCAATCAGCCCCAGCATTTT. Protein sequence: CASSYRGRGNQPQHF.

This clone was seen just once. The CDR3 is CASSSDPTAYEQYF. DNA for the CDR3: TGTGCCAGCAGCTCGGACCCCACGGCCTACGAGCAGTACTTC. This sequence joins TRBV11-2 and TRBJ2-7; D is uncertain. Trimming stripped 4 bases from V and 2 bases from J, with 12 bases between. The CDR3 is 14 amino acids. Germline CDR1 SGHAT, CDR2 FQNNGV.

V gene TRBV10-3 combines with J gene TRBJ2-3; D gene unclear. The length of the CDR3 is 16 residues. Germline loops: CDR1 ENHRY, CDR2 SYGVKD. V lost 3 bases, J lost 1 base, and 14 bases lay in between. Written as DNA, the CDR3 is TGTGCCATCAGTGATTCCTTAGGCGGTCGCACAGATACGCAGTATTTT. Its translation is CAISDSLGGRTDTQYF.

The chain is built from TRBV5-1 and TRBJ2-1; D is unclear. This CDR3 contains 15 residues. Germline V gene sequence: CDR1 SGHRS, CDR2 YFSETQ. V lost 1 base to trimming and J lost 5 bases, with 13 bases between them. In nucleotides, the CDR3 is TGCGCCAGCAGCTTGTTCCTAGGGCCACACAATGAGCAGTTCTTC. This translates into CASSLFLGPHNEQFF. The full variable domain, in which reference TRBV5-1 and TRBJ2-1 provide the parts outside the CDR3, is KAGVTQTPRYLIKTRGQQVTLSCSPISGHRSVSWYQQTPGQGLQFLFEYFSETQRNKGNFPGRFSGRQFSNSRSEMNVSTLELGDSALYLCASSLFLGPHNEQFFGPGTRLTVL.

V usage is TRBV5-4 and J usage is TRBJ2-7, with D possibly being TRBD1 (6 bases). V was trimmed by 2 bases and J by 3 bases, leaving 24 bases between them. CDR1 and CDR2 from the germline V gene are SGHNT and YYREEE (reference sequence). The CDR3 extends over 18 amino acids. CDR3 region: CASSFHTGPATLDYEQYF. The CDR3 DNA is TGTGCCAGCAGCTTTCATACAGGGCCCGCCACCTTAGACTACGAGCAGTACTTC. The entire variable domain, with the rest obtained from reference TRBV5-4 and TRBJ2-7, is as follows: ETGVTQSPTHLIKTRGQQVTLRCSSQSGHNTVSWYQQALGQGPQFIFQYYREEENGRGNFPPRFSGLQFPNYSSELNVNALELDDSALYLCASSFHTGPATLDYEQYFGPGTRLTVT.

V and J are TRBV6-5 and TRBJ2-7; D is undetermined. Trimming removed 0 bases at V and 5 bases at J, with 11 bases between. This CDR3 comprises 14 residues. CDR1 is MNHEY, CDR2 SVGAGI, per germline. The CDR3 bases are TGTGCCAGCAGTTACTCGTGGACCTCTAACGAGCAGTACTTC. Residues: CASSYSWTSNEQYF.

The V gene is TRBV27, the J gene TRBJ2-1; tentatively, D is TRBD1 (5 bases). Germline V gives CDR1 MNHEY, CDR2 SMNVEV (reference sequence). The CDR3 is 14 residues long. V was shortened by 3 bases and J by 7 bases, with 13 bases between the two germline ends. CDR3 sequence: CASSFLSRVNEQFF. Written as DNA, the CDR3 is TGTGCCAGCAGTTTTTTGTCCAGGGTGAATGAGCAGTTCTTC.